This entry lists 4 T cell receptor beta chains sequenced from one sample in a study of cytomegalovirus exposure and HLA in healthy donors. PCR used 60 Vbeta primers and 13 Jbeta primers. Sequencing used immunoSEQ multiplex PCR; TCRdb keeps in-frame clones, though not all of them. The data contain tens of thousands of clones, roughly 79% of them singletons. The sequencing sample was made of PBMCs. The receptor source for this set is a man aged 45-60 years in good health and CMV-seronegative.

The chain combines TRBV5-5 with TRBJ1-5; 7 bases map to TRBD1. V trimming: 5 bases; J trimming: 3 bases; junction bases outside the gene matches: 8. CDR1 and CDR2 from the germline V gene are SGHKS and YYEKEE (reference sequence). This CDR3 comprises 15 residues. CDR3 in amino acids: CASRWDSRPNQPQHF. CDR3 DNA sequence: TGTGCCAGCAGGTGGGACAGTCGTCCCAATCAGCCCCAGCATTTT.

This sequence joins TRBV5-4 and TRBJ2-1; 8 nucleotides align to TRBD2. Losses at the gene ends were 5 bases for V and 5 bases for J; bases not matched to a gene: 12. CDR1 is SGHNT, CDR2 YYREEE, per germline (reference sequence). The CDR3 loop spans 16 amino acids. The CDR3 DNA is TGTGCCAGCAGTCGTTCCGGGACTAGGCCAAACAATGAGCAGTTCTTC. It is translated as CASSRSGTRPNNEQFF.

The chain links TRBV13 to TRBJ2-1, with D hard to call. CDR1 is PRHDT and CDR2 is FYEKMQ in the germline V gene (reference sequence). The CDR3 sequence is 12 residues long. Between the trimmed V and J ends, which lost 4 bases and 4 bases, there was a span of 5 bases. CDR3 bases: TGTGCCAGCAGCTACAGATACAATGAGCAGTTCTTC. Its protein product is CASSYRYNEQFF.

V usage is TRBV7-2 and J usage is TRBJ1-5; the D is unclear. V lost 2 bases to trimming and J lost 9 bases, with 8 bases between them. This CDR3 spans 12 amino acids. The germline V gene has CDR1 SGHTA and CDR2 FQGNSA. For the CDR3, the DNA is TGTGCCAGCAGCTTACAGGTTGGGCCCCAGCATTTT. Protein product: CASSLQVGPQHF.